This TCR gamma chain derives from a study of intestinal T cells in coeliac disease (dated by TCRdb to between 2020 and 2021). Looking at the study overall: Coeliac patients were found to be much younger than controls, with mean ages of around 16.0 versus 57 years recorded in the TRG cohort. In the TCR-delta (TRD) cohort, there were duodenal biopsies from approximately 10 coeliac disease patients and approximately 10 non-coeliac controls. Duodenal biopsies from some 30 coeliac disease patients and about 20 non-coeliac controls made up a second, larger TCR-gamma (TRG) cohort. The study at large found these results: In training, clustering based on TRD kmers put all 20 or so biopsies in the right class, and the reported leave-one-out accuracy was 91%. The coeliac group and the control group were significantly different in age, but an analysis split by age did not give significant classification. It was not possible to tell repeated CDR3 amino acid sequences apart from PCR duplicates. Of about 54 biopsies, approximately 50 (about 94%) were correctly classified by TRG clustering, which had a reported leave-one-out accuracy of roughly 87%. FFPE-derived DNA was found to be relatively degraded, and loss of a proportion of TCR sequences in each sample was likely caused by this degradation.

Genomic DNA was extracted with the QIAamp DNA FFPE tissue kit from ten 5-um FFPE scrolls per case. Classification of coeliac disease based on the TCR repertoire was tested using fully anonymised formalin-fixed paraffin-embedded duodenal biopsies that were surplus to diagnostic needs. From the cysteine up to the phenylalanine, the CDR3 has a length of 12 residues. Only the CDR3 part of the read is kept: 36 bases, read in frame from the first base. Compared with germline, V lacks 5 bases and J lacks 8 bases; bases without a gene match: 9. CDR1 EGSTGY and CDR2 YDSYTSSV were looked up in the germline V gene. Libraries were built with multiplex PCR. TCRdb lists the instrument as Ion Torrent PGM. TRG repertoires were amplified from roughly 180 ng of biopsy DNA with the LymphoTrack kit, in which Illumina adapters are carried by the primers. TRG amplicons were cleaned up with AMPure XP beads, measured on a 2100 Bioanalyzer, and combined in equimolar amounts. An Ion PGM instrument was used to sequence the TRG libraries. As for the authors' bioinformatics: FastX removed reads in which more than 10% of nucleotides fell below the per-patient third-quartile quality score. IMGT/HighV-QUEST was used to align reads in order to assign V, D and J genes, locate CDR3 regions and judge functionality. Sequences were converted to amino acids, and every sequence predicted to be non-functional was removed. The CDR3s were broken into kmers both with and without positional annotation, PCA was run on the kmer frequencies, and the samples were clustered using every one of the 1023 combinations of PCs 1-10. Classification was validated by leave-one-out cross-validation, re-optimising parameters on the remaining samples each time. Shannon diversity was calculated with the vegan R package from repeated random subsamples, each the size of the lowest read count. TCRdb called clones afresh from the public reads with CATT; identical DNA rows were later merged. TCRdb assigned the V and J calls; the authors' analysis was not used. For this sample the table gives about 770 gamma-chain clones, of which 45% to 55% were detected only once. The biggest ten clones account for roughly a sixth of the sample.

Comments on this clone: Its binding antigen is unknown. Per-base qualities were not stored, and no clone one base away is much larger.

Material for sequencing was a duodenal biopsy. The sequence was obtained from a human donor with celiac disease. The chain joins TRGV4 to TRGJ1 or TRGJ2. Here is the DNA: TGTGCCACCTGGGGATGGGGAAATAAGAAACTCTTT. Translated, this gives CATWGWGNKKLF.